A few counts support the clone carrying this T cell receptor beta chain. The sample originates from a study of cytomegalovirus exposure and HLA in healthy donors. With 60 Vbeta and 13 Jbeta primers, the PCR was carried out. Sequenced by immunoSEQ multiplex PCR; TCRdb stores in-frame clones only, minus some. The data hold under 150,000 clones, with around 77% observed a single time. Germline-derived CDR1 and CDR2 are MNHEY and SVGAGI. V was clipped by 5 bases and J by 7 bases; unmatched bases: 8. The CDR3 consists of 15 residues. The genes are TRBV6-5 and TRBJ1-5, with TRBD1 identical over 10 bases. This sequence originates from a man younger than 35 in good health and CMV-seronegative. The sequencing sample was made of PBMCs. CDR3 in DNA: TGTGCCAGCAGTGTCGGGACAGGGGAGCGGCAGCCCCAGCATTTT. Translation gives CASSVGTGERQPQHF.